This T cell receptor (beta chain) originates from a study of CD8+CD57+ T cells in acquired aplastic anemia. Germline V gives CDR1 KGHSH, CDR2 LQKENI. V lost 3 bases and J lost 4, with 12 bases in between. The CDR3 covers 15 residues. By flow cytometry, patients selected for sequencing had shown an expansion of CD8+CD57+ cells. Severe acquired aplastic anemia was present in every patient. Blood samples were obtained from patients who had received no prior therapy. CDR3 and TCR beta VDJ profiling relied on genomic DNA as the template. TCRdb reanalysed the reads using MiXCR and keeps one entry per CDR3 protein. The data show some 160,000 distinct CDR3 sequences, under 55% seen once.

The TCR comes from a human donor with aplastic anemia. The J gene is TRBJ1-4, the V gene TRBV18; TRBD1 might be the D (5 bases). Sequenced: sorted CD4+, CD8+, or CD8+CD57+ T cells (not recorded which) from PBMCs. CDR3 sequence: CASSPTGTGNEKLFF. CDR3 in DNA: TGTGCCAGCTCACCGACGGGGACGGGTAATGAAAAACTGTTTTTT.